The present T cell receptor beta chain was sequenced within a study of shared clonotypes between healthy human individuals. The overall study: CD8 memory received one plate per donor, CD8 naive two, CD4 memory three and CD4 naive three. Overall study results and limits: Compared with memory subsets, naive subsets generally had larger estimated richness. A few donors had 4% to 6.5% of their naive CD4 clonotypes in common.

CDR1 is SGHTA and CDR2 is FQGNSA in the germline V gene. V was pared by 1 base and J by 0 bases, with 7 bases of the junction left unmatched. This CDR3 contains 17 residues. Details on this clone: Its specificity is unknown.

Each subset's genomic DNA was split evenly across several immunoSEQ plates. Repertoires were generated with immunoSEQ multiplex PCR, while TCRdb's copy carries only in-frame clones and drops some. The sample comprises over 1.5 million clones, about 98% of which are singletons, and approximately 0.45% rests with the top ten. The sequence came from a man aged 30 to 39 in good health. The sample consisted of naive CD4+ T cells sorted from blood. Stated subset: CD45RA+ positively selected. This rearrangement joins TRBV7-2 to TRBJ1-2; 8 nucleotides agree with TRBD1. CDR3 DNA sequence: TGTGCCAGCAGCTTAGGCAGGGGGCTATCACCTAACTATGGCTACACCTTC. As protein: CASSLGRGLSPNYGYTF.